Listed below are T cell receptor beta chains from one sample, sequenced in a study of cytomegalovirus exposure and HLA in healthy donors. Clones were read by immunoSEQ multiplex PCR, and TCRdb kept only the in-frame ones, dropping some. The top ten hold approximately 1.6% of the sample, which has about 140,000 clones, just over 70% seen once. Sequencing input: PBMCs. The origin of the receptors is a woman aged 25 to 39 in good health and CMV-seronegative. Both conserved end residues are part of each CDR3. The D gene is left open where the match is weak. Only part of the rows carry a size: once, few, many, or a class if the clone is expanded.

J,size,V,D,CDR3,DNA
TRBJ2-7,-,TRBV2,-,CASSGRDGVTYEQYF,TGTGCCAGCAGTGGCAGGGATGGTGTTACCTACGAGCAGTACTTC
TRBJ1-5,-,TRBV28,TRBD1,CASSLGQGYNQPQHF,TGTGCCAGCAGTTTGGGACAGGGATATAATCAGCCCCAGCATTTT
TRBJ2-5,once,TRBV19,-,CASSMGPPQETQYF,TGTGCCAGTAGTATGGGGCCCCCACAAGAGACCCAGTACTTC
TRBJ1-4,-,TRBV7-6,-,CASSLGRGFGPGTNEKLFF,TGTGCCAGCAGCTTAGGCAGGGGTTTCGGCCCAGGGACGAATGAAAAACTGTTTTTT
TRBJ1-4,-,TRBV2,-,CASSEGAGQRFF,TGTGCCAGCAGTGAAGGGGCCGGACAGAGGTTTTTT
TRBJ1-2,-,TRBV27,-,CASSPYNGLRGGYTF,TGTGCCAGCAGTCCCTACAATGGACTTCGGGGGGGCTACACCTTC
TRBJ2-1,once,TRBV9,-,CASSPRFPQASSYNEQFF,TGTGCCAGCAGCCCTAGGTTTCCACAGGCGAGCTCCTACAATGAGCAGTTCTTC
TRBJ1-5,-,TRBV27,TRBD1,CASRPHLGSIGQGLQPQHF,TGTGCCAGCAGACCTCATTTGGGCAGCATAGGACAGGGTCTTCAGCCCCAGCATTTT
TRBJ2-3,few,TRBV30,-,CAWRSGASTQYF,TGTGCCTGGAGGTCAGGGGCGAGTACGCAGTATTTT
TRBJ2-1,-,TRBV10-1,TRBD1,CASSVQTGGTRNEQFF,TGCGCCAGCAGCGTACAGACAGGGGGGACCCGCAATGAGCAGTTCTTC
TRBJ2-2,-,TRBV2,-,CASKEVSGELFF,TGTGCCAGCAAGGAGGTATCCGGGGAGCTGTTTTTT
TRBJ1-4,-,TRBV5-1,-,CASRRTEPNEKLFF,TGCGCCAGCAGACGGACAGAACCTAATGAAAAACTGTTTTTT
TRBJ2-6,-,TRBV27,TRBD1,CASSFSDRGHVLTF,TGTGCCAGCAGTTTCTCTGACAGGGGGCACGTCCTGACTTTC
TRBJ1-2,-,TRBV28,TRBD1,CASSPPDRRGVGYTF,TGTGCCAGCAGCCCTCCGGACAGGCGCGGGGTAGGCTACACCTTC
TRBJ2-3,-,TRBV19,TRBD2,CASSTLAGFTDTQYF,TGTGCCAGTAGTACGCTAGCGGGATTCACAGATACGCAGTATTTT
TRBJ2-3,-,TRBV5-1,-,CASSPGLGTDTQYF,TGCGCCAGCAGCCCGGGACTTGGCACAGATACGCAGTATTTT
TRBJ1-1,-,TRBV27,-,CASMRVLNTEAFF,TGTGCCAGCATGAGAGTATTAAACACTGAAGCTTTCTTT
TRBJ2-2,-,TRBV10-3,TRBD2,CAISVRPGGITGELFF,TGTGCCATCAGTGTGCGGCCGGGGGGGATCACCGGGGAGCTGTTTTTT
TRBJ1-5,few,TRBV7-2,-,CASSLGQGRPQHF,TGTGCCAGCAGCTTAGGCCAGGGAAGGCCCCAGCATTTT
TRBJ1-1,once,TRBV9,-,CASSAEGQVNTEAFF,TGTGCCAGCAGCGCTGAAGGACAAGTGAACACTGAAGCTTTCTTT
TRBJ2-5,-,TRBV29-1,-,CSDPTGRRGQVAQYF,TGCAGCGATCCGACAGGTCGGAGGGGGCAAGTCGCCCAGTACTTC
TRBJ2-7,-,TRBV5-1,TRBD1,CASSSDRGEQYF,TGCGCCAGCAGCTCCGACAGGGGCGAGCAGTACTTC
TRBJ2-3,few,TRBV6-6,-,CASSLGALTDTQYF,TGTGCCAGCAGTCTGGGGGCCCTCACAGATACGCAGTATTTT
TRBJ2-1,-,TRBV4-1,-,CASSPLTKGRNYNEQFF,TGCGCCAGCAGCCCCCTGACCAAAGGGAGGAACTACAATGAGCAGTTCTTC
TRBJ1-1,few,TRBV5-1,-,CASSRSGNTEAFF,TGCGCCAGCAGCCGCAGTGGGAACACTGAAGCTTTCTTT
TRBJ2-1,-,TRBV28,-,CASRDNNEQFF,TGTGCCAGCAGGGACAACAATGAGCAGTTCTTC
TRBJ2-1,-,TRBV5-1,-,CASSLDPIPVNEQFF,TGCGCCAGCAGCTTGGATCCGATCCCGGTAAATGAGCAGTTCTTC
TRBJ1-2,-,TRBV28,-,CASTWRGYGYTF,TGTGCCAGCACGTGGAGGGGCTATGGCTACACCTTC
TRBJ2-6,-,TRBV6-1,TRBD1,CASSDTGGSGANVLTF,TGTGCCAGCAGTGACACAGGGGGCTCTGGGGCCAACGTCCTGACTTTC
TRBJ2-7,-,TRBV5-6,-,CASFRLGGNSYEQYF,TGTGCCAGCTTCCGACTTGGCGGGAACTCCTACGAGCAGTACTTC
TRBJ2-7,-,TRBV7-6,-,CASSLAGSGSYEQYF,TGTGCCAGCAGCTTAGCGGGGTCGGGATCCTACGAGCAGTACTTC
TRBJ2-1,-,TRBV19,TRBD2,CASSIGLAGVAEQFF,TGTGCCAGTAGTATAGGCCTAGCGGGAGTGGCTGAGCAGTTCTTC
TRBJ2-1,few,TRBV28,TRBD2,CASSPPQRGLQDEQFF,TGTGCCAGCAGTCCCCCCCAGCGGGGGCTTCAGGATGAGCAGTTCTTC
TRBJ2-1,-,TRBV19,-,CASSGGFTFPKQFF,TGTGCCAGTAGTGGGGGGTTTACCTTCCCGAAGCAGTTCTTC
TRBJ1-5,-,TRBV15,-,CATSISQLYSNQPQHF,TGTGCCACCTCTATTTCACAGCTTTATAGCAATCAGCCCCAGCATTTT
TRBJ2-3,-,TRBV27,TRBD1,CASSPGTGFWSTDTQYF,TGTGCCAGCAGCCCCGGGACAGGATTTTGGAGCACAGATACGCAGTATTTT
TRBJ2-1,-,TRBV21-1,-,CASSNRRKLAGEYNEQFF,TGTGCCAGCAGCAACCGGAGGAAACTAGCGGGGGAGTACAATGAGCAGTTCTTC
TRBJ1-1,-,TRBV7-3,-,CASSFSGSGTEAFF,TGTGCCAGCAGCTTTTCCGGGTCGGGCACTGAAGCTTTCTTT
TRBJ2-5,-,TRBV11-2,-,CASSRLLVNQETQYF,TGTGCCAGCAGCCGTCTACTCGTAAATCAAGAGACCCAGTACTTC
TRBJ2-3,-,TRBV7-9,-,CASSLASFTDTQYF,TGTGCCAGCAGCTTAGCGTCTTTCACAGATACGCAGTATTTT
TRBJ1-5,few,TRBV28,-,CASSLARSYSNQPQHF,TGTGCCAGCAGTTTGGCCCGATCATATAGCAATCAGCCCCAGCATTTT
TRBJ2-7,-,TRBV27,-,CASSLYPQGSYEQYF,TGTGCCAGCAGTTTATACCCCCAGGGATCCTACGAGCAGTACTTC
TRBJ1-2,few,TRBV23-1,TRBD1,CASSQSGAGGDGYTF,TGCGCCAGCAGTCAATCAGGGGCAGGGGGTGATGGCTACACCTTC
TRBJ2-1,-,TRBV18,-,CASSPQRELYNEQFF,TGTGCCAGCTCACCACAACGGGAGCTCTACAATGAGCAGTTCTTC
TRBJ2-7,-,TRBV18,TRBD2,CASSAGLAGVGAYEQYF,TGTGCCAGCTCGGCGGGACTAGCGGGAGTGGGGGCCTACGAGCAGTACTTC
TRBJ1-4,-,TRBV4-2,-,CASSLSGATNEKLFF,TGTGCCAGCAGCCTTTCAGGGGCAACTAATGAAAAACTGTTTTTT
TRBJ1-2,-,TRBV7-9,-,CASSLGGPNYGYTF,TGTGCCAGCAGCTTAGGAGGGCCGAACTATGGCTACACCTTC
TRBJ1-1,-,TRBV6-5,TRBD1,CASSYTSGGTEAFF,TGTGCCAGCAGTTATACGTCAGGGGGCACTGAAGCTTTCTTT
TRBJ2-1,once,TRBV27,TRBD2,CASSGLAGGHEQFF,TGTGCCAGCAGCGGACTAGCGGGAGGGCATGAGCAGTTCTTC
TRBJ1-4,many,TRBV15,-,CATSRGAGEKLFF,TGTGCCACCAGCAGAGGTGCGGGTGAAAAACTGTTTTTT
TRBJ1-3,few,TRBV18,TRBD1,CASSPGTGGENTIYF,TGTGCCAGCTCACCCGGGACAGGGGGAGAAAACACCATATATTTT